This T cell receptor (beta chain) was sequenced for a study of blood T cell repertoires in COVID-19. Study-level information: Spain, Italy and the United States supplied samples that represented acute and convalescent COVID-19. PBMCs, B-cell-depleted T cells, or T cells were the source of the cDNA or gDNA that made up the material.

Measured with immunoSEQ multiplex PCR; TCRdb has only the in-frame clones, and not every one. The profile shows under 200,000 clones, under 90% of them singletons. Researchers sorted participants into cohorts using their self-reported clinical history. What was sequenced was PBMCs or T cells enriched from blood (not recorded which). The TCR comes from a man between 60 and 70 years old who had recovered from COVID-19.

The CDR3 reads CASSLVPGTKQETQYF. The CDR3 DNA sequence: TGTGCCAGCAGCTTAGTACCTGGGACAAAGCAAGAGACCCAGTACTTC. This sequence joins TRBV7-2 and TRBJ2-5; D is perhaps TRBD1 (6 bases). The germline CDR1 and CDR2 sequences are SGHTA and FQGNSA. V lost 1 base and J 2 bases, leaving 14 bases between the germline ends. The CDR3 is made up of 16 amino acids.